This note documents a single T cell receptor beta chain sequence. Just one base apart from a much larger clone, this may be a read error. TCR beta CDR3 sequences were amplified from RNA transcripts. When the TCR CDR3 underwent first-round RT-PCR, the HTBI primer set was used. MiXCR was run by TCRdb on the multiplex PCR reads, yielding one entry per CDR3 protein. The repertoire holds about 600,000 distinct CDR3 sequences, 16% seen once, with around 3.3% in the top ten. This entry is derived from a study of T cells in Graves' hyperthyroidism and ophthalmopathy. Trimming left V 3 bases short and J 4 bases short, with 9 bases between. The CDR3 consists of 14 residues. Germline CDR1 reads KGHDR; CDR2 reads SFDVKD.

Sequencing used blood. The chain couples TRBV24-1 to TRBJ1-5; D gene uncertain. The clonotype comes from a middle-aged woman with Graves' ophthalmopathy. The CDR3 loop is CATSDGRTNQPQHF. CDR3 sequence (DNA): TGTGCCACCAGTGATGGCCGGACTAATCAGCCCCAGCATTTT.